This T cell receptor beta chain was captured by sequencing in a study of blood T cell repertoires in COVID-19. In the study overall: The samples span acute and convalescent COVID-19 from the United States, Italy and Spain. In each case, the material was cDNA or gDNA derived from T cells, B-cell-depleted T cells, or PBMCs.

Some clones are missing from TCRdb's copy, which holds only in-frame ones; the method was immunoSEQ multiplex PCR. The sample has about 220,000 clones; roughly 80% are singletons. The source material was peripheral blood. The sequence derives from a woman under 40 who had recovered from COVID-19.

As DNA, the CDR3 is TGTGCCAGTAGTGGAGACAGGGGGTCAGCCTATGGCTACACCTTC. Encoded protein: CASSGDRGSAYGYTF. This chain connects TRBV19 to TRBJ1-2; 9 positions match TRBD1. Looked up from germline, CDR1 is LNHDA and CDR2 is SQIVND (reference sequence). The CDR3 totals 15 residues. The junction had 8 bases not matched to a gene; V was cut back by 5 bases and J by 4 bases.